This T cell receptor beta chain emerged from a study of circulating CD8 cells and anti-PD-1 response in melanoma. The length of the CDR3 is 12 residues. Germline V gene data show CDR1 as SNHLY and CDR2 as FYNNEI. The V end was cut by 1 base, the J end by 7 bases, with 5 bases between. Four subsets defined by PD-1 and/or TIGIT were sorted from live CD3+CD8+TCRalphabeta+ cells. By sample share, this clonotype is large. Each library started from roughly 15 ng of total RNA using the QIAseq Immune Repertoire TCR panel. TCRdb recomputed calls from the reads with MiXCR, one row per CDR3 protein. The sample records some 930 distinct CDR3 sequences, 3.5% to 5.5% being singletons.

The rearrangement joins TRBV2 to TRBJ1-5; D not certain. Sequenced here: CD8+ T cells from PBMCs, sampled at baseline or after one month of anti-PD-1 therapy (not recorded which). The TCR comes from a human donor with melanoma. This CDR3 is CASSEGTQPQHF. In nucleotides, the CDR3 is TGTGCCAGCAGTGAAGGGACCCAGCCCCAGCATTTT.